This TCR beta chain was retrieved from a study of lymphopenia after photon versus proton radiotherapy. A note on this clone: Antigen specificity is unknown.

This CDR3 has 15 amino acids. Germline assignment: CDR1 SGHNT and CDR2 YENEEA. V was pared by 3 bases and J by 2 bases, with 14 bases between. TCRdb's table, derived via immunoSEQ multiplex PCR, lists solely in-frame clones and lacks some. The sample has approximately 62,000 clones, less than 85% seen once. Study-wide findings and caveats: Under photons, naive T cells and diversity fell while effector/memory populations rose.

The chain couples TRBV11-3 to TRBJ2-7; D perhaps matches TRBD2 (6 bases). The source of this sequence is a man between 60 and 70 years old with pancreatic cancer. The sequences come from peripheral blood, collected from a patient treated with proton-based radiotherapy. The CDR3 sequence is CASSLGGDEPYEQYF. The CDR3 bases are TGTGCCAGCAGCTTGGGCGGGGATGAGCCCTACGAGCAGTACTTC.